This T cell receptor beta chain derives from a study of regulatory T cells in long-lasting Graves disease (dated by TCRdb to the early 2020s). Turning to the overall study: Newly diagnosed Graves' disease patients had taken antithyroid drugs for less than 3 months. Peripheral blood TCR sequencing and RNA sequencing compared persistent Graves' disease patients with newly diagnosed Graves' disease patients. The study was conducted in China and was registered as a clinical trial. A total of roughly 35 samples were covered by TCR sequencing, comprising roughly 13 persistent and 20 newly diagnosed Graves' disease patients.

Results the study describes overall, beyond this receptor: Sequencing and analysis were restricted to the TCR beta chain. The authors acknowledged the small sample size as a limitation that may reduce accuracy. Lower TCR Shannon entropy and fewer highly expanded clones were observed in persistent Graves' disease patients than in newly diagnosed patients, which suggested clonal expansion. Patients with persistent disease shared more public clonotypes (approximately 2,500) than newly diagnosed patients did (more than 900). Because the primary lesion, thyroid tissue, could not be accessed, the study looked at peripheral blood alone. Persistent disease showed preferential use of TRBV28, TRBJ1-2 and TRBJ2-5, whereas newly diagnosed disease favored TRBV20-1 and TRBJ2-1.

A remark on this clonotype: The antigen this receptor binds is unknown. Base quality data are lacking; no much larger clone is found one base away.

Library preparation was by multiplex PCR. TCRdb shows the sequencer as Illumina HiSeq 4000. To build TCR beta libraries, CDR3 regions were amplified by Arm-PCR using iRepertoire HTBI primers. Gel purification was performed on PCR products prior to sequencing. The authors' pipeline ran thus. A total of some 60 TRBV and approximately 13 TRBJ segments were identified across samples and were used for gene usage analysis of CDR3 amino acid clonotypes. COPE and FqMerger were used to merge filtered high-quality paired reads into contigs. Contigs were aligned with BLAST to IMGT TRBV, TRBD and TRBJ reference genes, and CDR3 was defined per IMGT. Any clonotype with a frequency above 0.1% was classified as a highly expanded clone. Shannon entropy was used to measure repertoire diversity, and the Gini coefficient was used to measure V-J evenness. A clonotype found in more than one individual was treated as public. TCRdb handled the public reads itself, with Q25 trimming in fastp and clone calling in MiXCR, and kept productive beta chains. Here each entry gathers all rows of one CDR3 protein and keeps the most common genes and DNA. The V and J calls, along with clone size, are taken from TCRdb and not from the paper's own processing. Present in this sample are 450,000 to 650,000 distinct CDR3 sequences, about 16% of which were seen just once. Jointly, the top ten make up roughly 25% of the sample.

CDR1 and CDR2 (SGHRS, YFSETQ) derive from the germline V gene. The CDR3 covers 15 residues, taking in both the cysteine and the phenylalanine. The entry retains the CDR3 DNA only, 45 bases that are in frame from base 1. Unmatched junction bases come to 6, with V trimmed by 3 bases and J by 6 bases. The time point label corresponds to: newly diagnosed GD, antithyroid drugs for less than 3 months. For both TCR sequencing and RNA sequencing, RNA was extracted from PBMCs in TRIzol. Graves' disease was diagnosed according to American Thyroid Association guidelines. Recruitment of patients was carried out at an endocrinology department in Xi'an, China. From each patient, approximately 9 milliliters of peripheral blood was collected into an EDTA anticoagulant tube. Ficoll Paque Plus density gradient separation was used to isolate PBMCs, and no additional T cell sorting was done. RNA quality was checked with an Agilent 2100 Bioanalyzer and agarose gel, and concentration with a NanoDrop 2000.

The same sample was also used in a study of T cells in Graves' hyperthyroidism and ophthalmopathy. The second study's paper adds: Stable Graves' hyperthyroidism was defined as the absence of progression to ophthalmopathy over 18 months of follow-up. Hyperthyroidism patients were newly diagnosed, had a disease duration of under 2 months, and were aged 18 to 65 years. Exclusion was applied to patients with uncontrolled infections, other autoimmune diseases, pregnancy or lactation. Diagnoses were established on the basis of clinical symptoms, serum thyroxine and TRAb, thyroid ultrasound, and orbital computed tomography. A first-round RT-PCR of the TCR CDR3 used the HTBI primer set with the Qiagen OneStep RT-PCR kit. Blood samples also contained most of the expanded thyroid clonotypes (frequency above 0.001), which suggests that blood repertoires may reflect thyroid immune responses. In cross-validation, a model built on a 13 V-J signature told ophthalmopathy apart from stable hyperthyroidism with 85% to 90% sensitivity and around 83% specificity, and in testing the same model reached 80%/75%. In validation, progression to ophthalmopathy was predicted by the model with approximately 67% sensitivity and 72% to 85% specificity, a median of 6.5 months before onset. A discovery cohort of approximately 100 patients, approximately 45 with Graves' ophthalmopathy and more than 55 with stable Graves' hyperthyroidism, was used to find distinguishing TCR V-J signatures. Whether ophthalmopathy could be predicted prospectively was tested in an independent validation cohort made up of 18 hyperthyroidism patients plus 17 patients who later progressed to ophthalmopathy. The approximately 100 discovery patients were divided at random into training and test sets in a 7:3 ratio. In addition, the study compared T-cell repertoires in thyroid tissue and in blood from several Graves' hyperthyroidism patients. Following sampling, methimazole starting at 30 mg daily was given to hyperthyroidism patients, and high-dose intravenous methylprednisolone was given to ophthalmopathy patients. Libraries were constructed in a second round of multiplex PCR, after which size selection and purification were performed. The libraries were sequenced on an Illumina HiSeq2000 using paired-end 100 bp reads. SOAPnuke was used to process the raw data, throwing out any read that contained adapters or uncalled bases, had a mean Phred below 15, or lacked an exact constant-primer or identifier match. High-quality paired reads were merged with COPE v1.2.5, and unique nucleotide sequences were defined as clonotypes. Clonotypes were aligned to IMGT TRBV, TRBD and TRBJ reference segments using MiTCR v1.1. Analysis was restricted to V-J combinations with a frequency above 0.0001, which covered 99.2% of repertoires. A TCS score was defined as the ratio of F50 (clonal expansion) to E x V (chaos), with BLOSUM62-based TCRdist applied between CDR3 peptides within each V-J. Welch's t-statistics and random forest reduced roughly 500 V-J features to around 14, which were used in a naive Bayes classifier (R e1071). No statistical method was used to set the sample size in advance, and investigators knew the group allocation. TCR Vbeta CDR3 sequencing of roughly 140 peripheral blood samples (over 40 ophthalmopathy, approximately 80 hyperthyroidism and about 17 progressor patients) is reported in the paper.

The sequencing here drew on peripheral blood mononuclear cells (PBMCs), taken at new diagnosis, from a patient treated with antithyroid drugs. Here the chain combines TRBV5-1 and TRBJ2-2; 9 central bases correspond to TRBD1. The TCR originated in a woman aged 40-65 years with Graves disease. Donor details come from another sample of the same person, matched by shared clones. The DNA sequence reads TGCGCCAGCAGCTCGGGACAGGGTAGTCCCGGGGAGCTGTTTTTT. Its amino acids are CASSSGQGSPGELFF.